Included here is one T cell receptor (beta chain) sequence, with context. This clonotype was seen more than once but under ten times. Its antigen has not been determined. No much larger clone exists at a distance of one base, and base qualities are not known. The record originates from a study of T-cell memory formation after mild COVID-19 (dated by TCRdb to the early 2020s). Concerning the study at large: TCR sequence clusters from the two donors were largely donor specific. Two young, previously healthy adult volunteers, one female and one male, were included in the cohort. Longitudinal TCRalpha and TCRbeta repertoire sequencing tracked T-cell clones expanding and contracting after mild COVID-19 in two donors.

CDR1 and CDR2, looked up from the germline V gene, are MNHEY and SVGAGI. At the junction V is shortened by 5 bases and J by 0 bases, with 13 bases in between. The CDR3 contains 16 residues, cysteine and phenylalanine counted. Just CDR3 DNA is preserved here, 48 bases in frame from base 1. Results the study describes overall, beyond this receptor: Some responding clones were found in pre-infection memory, which suggests that pre-existing cross-reactive memory T cells took part in the SARS-CoV-2 response. Clones contracting from day 15 to 85 had balanced CD4/CD8 phenotypes, while a second wave expanding from day 15 to 37 was biased towards CD4+. The second-wave clones that peaked on day 37 were not confirmed to be SARS-CoV-2 specific. The study included only a couple of mild cases, and larger cohorts that include severe cases with pre-infection samples were judged to be necessary. Contracting CD4+ clones appeared mostly in the CM and EM memory subsets, whereas CD8+ clones were enriched in EMRA.

Ficoll-Paque density gradient centrifugation was the method used to isolate PBMCs. Sequencing instrument: Illumina NovaSeq 6000. cDNA libraries for TCRalpha and TCRbeta were prepared by 5'RACE using constant-segment primers, with sample barcodes and unique molecular identifiers added. RNA was extracted from every sample with Trizol reagent. Amplification of the libraries took two PCR steps, and the second step added a second sample barcode plus Illumina TruSeq adapters. The libraries were sequenced on an Illumina NovaSeq using 2 x 150 bp paired-end reads. On the study's bioinformatics: Reads were demultiplexed and collapsed into UMI-guided consensus sequences with migec v1.2.7. Using mixcr v2.1.11, UMI consensuses were aligned to TRA and TRB V and J templates and then assembled into clonotypes. Expanded or contracted clonotypes were those called significant by both edgeR and NoisET, with noise models trained on biological replicates. edgeR calls used a false discovery rate-adjusted p below 0.01 and a log2 fold-change threshold of 1. PCA with hierarchical clustering of max-normalized trajectories of the 1000 most abundant clonotypes was used as exploratory dynamics analysis. Separately sequenced CD4+ and CD8+ repertoires were used to assign a CD4 or CD8 phenotype to each responding clone. The public reads were quality trimmed at Q25 with fastp and then assembled into clones with MiXCR by TCRdb, keeping productive beta chains. Rows with a matching CDR3 protein are joined into one entry that keeps the most common DNA and genes. None of the V and J calls come from the authors' own analysis; TCRdb made them. The sample table records fewer than 90,000 distinct CDR3 sequences; 13% of these occur just once. Of the sample, 41% is held by the ten largest clones.

The source is a man aged 18 to 30 who had mild COVID-19 (a few samples of this study predate the infection). The sample titles of this study are shuffled in the database, so cell type and time point are left out; the donor was told from shared clones. Sequencing was carried out using PBMCs or a T cell subset sorted from them (not recorded which). The rearrangement combines TRBV6-5 with TRBJ2-2, with TRBD1 as a weak D call on 6 bases. The DNA sequence is TGTGCCAGCAGTCCATTCCAGGGGACGAACACCGGGGAGCTGTTTTTT. Its product reads: CASSPFQGTNTGELFF.